The 17 T cell receptor beta chains listed next were all sequenced from one sample in a study of blood T cell repertoires in COVID-19. Produced via immunoSEQ multiplex PCR; TCRdb's table is partial and in-frame only. The sample carries a few hundred thousand clones, around 85% recorded once. The specimen sequenced was PBMCs or T cells enriched from blood (not recorded which). The receptors originated from a man aged 35 to 55 who had recovered from COVID-19.

This clone came up a few times. The chain uses TRBV7-4 and TRBJ2-7, with D possibly TRBD2 on 5 matching bases. Deletions cut 2 bases from V and 6 bases from J, with 17 bases between. This CDR3 is built from 15 residues. Germline CDR1 is SGHVT and CDR2 is SQSDAQ. DNA for the CDR3: TGTGCCAGCAGCTTAATTCCCGGGATCCGGAGCGAGCAGTACTTC. It yields the protein CASSLIPGIRSEQYF.

The chain recombines TRBV18 with TRBJ2-1; 7 nucleotides line up with TRBD1. This CDR3 is built from 15 residues. V was clipped by 6 bases and J by 6 bases; unmatched bases: 11. Germline V gene lookup returns CDR1 KGHSH and CDR2 LQKENI. The CDR3 is CASSPSPGQSNEQFF. CDR3 bases: TGTGCCAGCTCCCCATCCCCGGGACAGAGCAATGAGCAGTTCTTC.

The CDR3 protein is CASSLEDSRQETQYF. The CDR3 bases are TGCGCCAGCAGCTTAGAGGACAGCCGACAAGAGACCCAGTACTTC. V is TRBV5-1 and J is TRBJ2-5; D is possibly TRBD1 (6 bases). V lost 2 bases and J lost 2, with 13 bases in between. CDR1 is SGHRS, CDR2 YFSETQ, per germline. CDR3 length: 15 residues.

The CDR3 DNA reads as TGTGCCAGCTCACCATGGGACAGGACATCCGCCACGATATATTTT. Translating gives CASSPWDRTSATIYF. The V and J genes are TRBV18 and TRBJ1-3, with 8 bases fitting TRBD1. The trim removed 2 bases at V and 13 bases at J, leaving 13 bases unmatched. CDR1 and CDR2 (germline): KGHSH, LQKENI. This CDR3 has 15 residues. The full variable domain, completed using reference TRBV18 and TRBJ1-3, is NAGVMQNPRHLVRRRGQEARLRCSPMKGHSHVYWYRQLPEEGLKFMVYLQKENIIDESGMPKERFSAEFPKEGPSILRIQQVVRGDSAAYFCASSPWDRTSATIYFGEGSWLTVV.

The V gene is TRBV2, the J gene TRBJ1-3, with D uncertain. V lost 0 bases to trimming and J lost 7 bases, with 10 bases between them. The CDR3 length is 14 residues. The germline gives CDR1 SNHLY, CDR2 FYNNEI. The CDR3 region has the DNA TGTGCCAGCAGTGAAGCGACGGGGTCGAACACCATATATTTT. Protein sequence: CASSEATGSNTIYF.

V is TRBV2 and J is TRBJ2-5; the D gene is possibly TRBD1 (7 bases). This CDR3 is built from 15 residues. With 6 bases removed from V and 0 bases from J, the gap between germline ends came to 14 bases. The germline gives CDR1 SNHLY, CDR2 FYNNEI. The CDR3 DNA follows: TGTGCCAGCAGGAGGGACAGCGGGTACCAAGAGACCCAGTACTTC. Its translation: CASRRDSGYQETQYF.

The chain joins TRBV21-1 to TRBJ1-6; the DNA was not used to check the table's D call, TRBD1. TRBV21-1 is designated a pseudogene. CDR3 length equals 12 residues. CDR3 DNA: TGTGCCAGCAGTGACAGAGACTCACCCCTCCACTTT. As protein: CASSDRDSPLHF.

The CDR3 DNA reads TGTGCCAGCAGTGAATTCGTGGCCGGGGGGCAGTATTTT. Translating it yields CASSEFVAGGQYF. This chain uses TRBV2 with TRBJ2-3; D possibly corresponds to TRBD2 (6 bases). CDR3 length: 13 amino acids. Germline assignment: CDR1 SNHLY and CDR2 FYNNEI. With 2 bases removed from V and 11 bases from J, the gap between germline ends came to 14 bases.

The gene calls are TRBV20-1 and TRBJ2-7; weak D call: TRBD2 (5 bases). This CDR3 is 15 amino acids long. Trimming took 3 bases from V and 0 from J, leaving 15 bases between them. The germline gives CDR1 DFQATT, CDR2 SNEGSKA (reference sequence). The CDR3 here is CSASLQRTSSYEQYF. The CDR3, as DNA: TGCAGTGCTAGTCTTCAGCGGACGAGCTCCTACGAGCAGTACTTC.

This chain links TRBV19 with TRBJ2-7; the match to TRBD2 covers 7 bases. This CDR3 is built from 15 residues. Germline V gene sequence: CDR1 LNHDA, CDR2 SQIVND (reference sequence). V was pared by 7 bases and J by 3 bases, with 12 bases of the junction left unmatched. The CDR3: CASNVRGGEFYEQYF. The CDR3 coding sequence is TGTGCCAGTAATGTTAGGGGAGGGGAATTCTACGAGCAGTACTTC. Full variable domain (missing parts from reference TRBV19 and TRBJ2-7): DGGITQSPKYLFRKEGQNVTLSCEQNLNHDAMYWYRQDPGQGLRLIYYSQIVNDFQKGDIAEGYSVSREKKESFPLTVTSAQKNPTAFYLCASNVRGGEFYEQYFGPGTRLTVT.

This clone has a handful of counts. The chain couples TRBV7-9 to TRBJ1-1; tentative D call: TRBD1 (6 bases). CDR1 is SEHNR and CDR2 is FQNEAQ in the germline V gene (reference sequence). The CDR3 has 13 amino acids. V dropped 4 bases and J dropped 1 base, with 7 bases sitting between them. The CDR3 loop reads CASSSGQNTEAFF. The CDR3 DNA follows: TGTGCCAGCAGCTCGGGACAGAACACTGAAGCTTTCTTT.

The V gene is TRBV5-1, the J gene TRBJ1-1, with 11 bases lining up with TRBD1. The CDR3 covers 16 residues. Germline lookup yields CDR1 SGHRS and CDR2 YFSETQ. V lost 4 bases and J lost 1; bases outside the gene matches: 6. CDR3 region: CASSPGTGGANTEAFF. DNA of the CDR3: TGCGCCAGCAGCCCGGGGACAGGGGGGGCGAACACTGAAGCTTTCTTT.

CDR3 DNA: TGTGCCAGCAGCTCCCCCACCCAACCGACTAGCGGATCCTACAATGAGCAGTTCTTC. As protein: CASSSPTQPTSGSYNEQFF. The chain carries TRBV7-2 and TRBJ2-1, with 9 nucleotides matching TRBD2. The J segment lost 1 base and the V segment lost 4 bases, leaving 14 bases of the junction unmatched. The CDR3 has 19 residues. CDR1 is SGHTA and CDR2 is FQGNSA in the germline V gene.

V is TRBV9 and J is TRBJ2-7; D not resolved. CDR1 and CDR2 from the germline V gene are SGDLS and YYNGEE. This CDR3 comprises 15 residues. The V end lost 0 bases, the J end lost 2 bases, and 12 bases lay between the germline ends. CDR3 amino acids: CASSVAPAKTYEQYF. CDR3 in DNA: TGTGCCAGCAGCGTAGCTCCAGCGAAAACCTACGAGCAGTACTTC.

The CDR3 loop is CASSDHKGGSYGYTF. Written as DNA, the CDR3 is TGTGCCAGCAGTGACCACAAGGGAGGATCGTACGGCTACACCTTC. The V gene is TRBV2, the J gene TRBJ1-2; D gene unclear. The CDR3 extends over 15 amino acids. Germline V lookup: CDR1 SNHLY, CDR2 FYNNEI. V shed 3 bases and J shed 8 bases, with 19 bases lying between them.

This chain joins TRBV7-2 and TRBJ2-1; D is undetermined. The CDR3 is made up of 13 amino acids. The germline V gene has CDR1 SGHTA and CDR2 FQGNSA. The ends were cut back, 1 base at V and 6 bases at J, with 7 bases in the middle. The CDR3 here is CASSLDILNEQFF. For the CDR3, the DNA is TGTGCCAGCAGCTTAGATATCCTCAATGAGCAGTTCTTC.

The chain uses TRBV6-1 and TRBJ2-1; 13 bases fit TRBD2. V shed 3 bases, J shed 7 bases, and the junction held 6 bases outside the gene matches. The CDR3 is made up of 16 amino acids. In germline, CDR1 is MNHNS, CDR2 SASEGT. CDR3 residues: CASSDWTSGSVNEQFF. As DNA, the CDR3 is TGTGCCAGCAGTGACTGGACTAGCGGGAGTGTAAATGAGCAGTTCTTC.